This TCR beta chain came from a study of CD8+ T cells in alopecia areata. Background on the study: Once tofacitinib had been taken for 6 to 18 months, 6 months off drug followed. Study conclusions and caveats: Resident alphabeta T-cell populations of normal skin are likewise subject to sequencing in scalp samples. In lesional scalp, particularly from alopecia totalis/universalis, clonality was higher than in normal scalp. Compared with mice, patients displayed less clear TCR sharing, possibly for HLA-related reasons.

In each case, RNA was isolated and then reverse transcribed into cDNA as the sequencing template. The protocol was immunoSEQ multiplex PCR, while the TCRdb copy is restricted to in-frame clones and leaves out a portion. This table has 130,000 to 150,000 clones, about 90% appearing once. As for this clone: What it binds is not known.

The sequence was collected from a human donor with alopecia areata. The sequencing here drew on CD8+ T cells sorted from blood, taken at week 0.

The CDR3 sequence is CASSGDVSGTVLYEQYF. Written as DNA, the CDR3 is TGTGCCAGCAGCGGAGACGTTTCCGGGACAGTCCTTTACGAGCAGTACTTC. The genes are TRBV9 and TRBJ2-7, with TRBD1 identical over 7 bases. The CDR3 length is 17 residues. Germline CDR1 and CDR2: SGDLS and YYNGEE. The V gene end was trimmed by 3 bases and the J gene end by 4 bases; junction bases not matched to a gene: 16.